Sequencing of this TCR beta chain was carried out in a study of Ad26.COV2.S vaccination and SARS-CoV-2 variants. Treatment of the sample: 15 to 20 received Ad26.COV2.S at low or high dose, single or two shots; 5 received placebo; per-sample allocation not given. Vaccine and placebo recipients were sampled on day 63 after the first injection. TCRdb keeps only in-frame clones here, not all; method: immunoSEQ multiplex PCR. The sample includes 360,000 or so clones, over 75% seen only once; the top ten take around 2%. Trimming removed 1 base from V and 2 bases from J, with 12 bases in between. The germline gives CDR1 MNHNS, CDR2 SASEGT. The CDR3 runs 17 residues.

The sample was peripheral blood, taken in a trial of Ad26.COV2.S vaccine versus placebo. This TCR was sampled from a person between 18 and 65 years old who received the Ad26.COV2.S COVID-19 vaccine or a placebo. This sequence joins TRBV6-1 and TRBJ2-6; D uncertain. CDR3 bases: TGTGCCAGCAGTGAAGTTACGGTTAGCCCTGGGGCCAACGTCCTGACTTTC. Residues: CASSEVTVSPGANVLTF.